The entry that follows covers one T cell receptor (beta chain) sequence. TCRdb keeps only in-frame clones here, not all; method: immunoSEQ multiplex PCR. The sample carries 34,000 or so clones, approximately 70% recorded once. This sample was taken from a study of T cells in tumors after PD-1 blockade. This CDR3 region has 16 residues. Germline CDR1 reads SGHVS; CDR2 reads FNYEAQ. The junction had 13 bases not matched to a gene; V was cut back by 5 bases and J by 8 bases. The sample here was PBMCs, taken after anti-PD-1 treatment. This sequence joins TRBV7-6 and TRBJ2-1; the match to TRBD1 covers 9 bases. This sequence originates from a human donor with basal cell carcinoma. The CDR3 DNA reads TGTGCCAGCAGCCTCCTCTCCGGGACAGGGCAGGATGAGCAGTTCTTC. Its translation is CASSLLSGTGQDEQFF.